This T cell receptor beta chain was recovered during a study of T cell responses to AZD1222 COVID-19 vaccine. Profiled with immunoSEQ multiplex PCR; TCRdb holds only in-frame clones, not every one. The sample includes about 77,000 clones, around 90% of them seen just once. The source material was peripheral blood, sampled 28 days after the second AZD1222 dose. The TCR sequence derives from an adult who received the AZD1222 COVID-19 vaccine.

CDR3 residues: CASSPSAGHTNTGELFF. DNA for the CDR3: TGCGCCAGCAGCCCGTCCGCGGGACATACGAACACCGGGGAGCTGTTTTTT. V and J are TRBV5-1 and TRBJ2-2; tentatively, D is TRBD1 or TRBD2 (6 bases each). Looked up from germline, CDR1 is SGHRS and CDR2 is YFSETQ. Trimming stripped 4 bases from V and 0 bases from J, with 16 bases between. This CDR3 has 17 residues.